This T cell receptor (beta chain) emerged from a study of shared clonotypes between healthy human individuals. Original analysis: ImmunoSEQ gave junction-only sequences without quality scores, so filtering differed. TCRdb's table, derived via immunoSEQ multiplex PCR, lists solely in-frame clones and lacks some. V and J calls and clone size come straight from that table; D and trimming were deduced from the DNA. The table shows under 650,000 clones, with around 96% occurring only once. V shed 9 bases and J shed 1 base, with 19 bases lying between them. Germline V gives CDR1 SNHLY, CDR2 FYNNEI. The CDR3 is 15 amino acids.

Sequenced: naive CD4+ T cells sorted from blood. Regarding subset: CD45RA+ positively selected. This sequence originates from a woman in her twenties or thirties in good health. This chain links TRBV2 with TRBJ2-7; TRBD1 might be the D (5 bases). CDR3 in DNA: TGTGCCAGAGGGGAAGTTTTAGGTACGTCCTACGAGCAGTACTTC. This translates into CARGEVLGTSYEQYF. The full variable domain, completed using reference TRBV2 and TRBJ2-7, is EPEVTQTPSHQVTQMGQEVILRCVPISNHLYFYWYRQILGQKVEFLVSFYNNEISEKSEIFDDQFSVERPDGSNFTLKIRSTKLEDSAMYFCARGEVLGTSYEQYFGPGTRLTVT.